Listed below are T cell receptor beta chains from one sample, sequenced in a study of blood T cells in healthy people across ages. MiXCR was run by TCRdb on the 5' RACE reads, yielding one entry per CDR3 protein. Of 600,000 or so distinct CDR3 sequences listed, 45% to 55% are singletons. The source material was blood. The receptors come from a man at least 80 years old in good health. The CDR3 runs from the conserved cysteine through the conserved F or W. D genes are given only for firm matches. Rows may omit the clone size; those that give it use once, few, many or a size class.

CASSSWTSGTYNEQFF,TGTGCCAGCAGTTCATGGACTAGCGGGACTTACAATGAGCAGTTCTTC,TRBD2,NA,16,TRBV6-2/TRBV6-3,TRBJ2-1
CASSKDVCTMNTEAFF,TGTGCCAGCAGCAAAGATGTATGCACTATGAACACTGAAGCTTTCTTT,NA,NA,16,TRBV21-1,TRBJ1-1
CASSPPGDHYEQYF,TGTGCCAGCAGCCCTCCTGGGGATCACTACGAGCAGTACTTC,NA,NA,14,TRBV28,TRBJ2-7
CSARARGQNNSPLHF,TGCAGTGCTAGAGCGAGGGGGCAGAATAATTCACCCCTCCACTTT,TRBD1,few,15,TRBV20-1,TRBJ1-6
CASSSLGAGAYNEQFF,TGTGCCAGCAGTTCCCTGGGAGCGGGAGCCTACAATGAGCAGTTCTTC,TRBD2,NA,16,TRBV27,TRBJ2-1
CSASGGGGYEQYF,TGCAGTGCTAGCGGGGGGGGTGGGTACGAGCAGTACTTC,TRBD2,NA,13,TRBV20-1,TRBJ2-7
CASSQGGKETQYF,TGCGCCAGCAGCCAAGGGGGGAAAGAGACCCAGTACTTC,NA,NA,13,TRBV4-3,TRBJ2-5
CASSPPGESTYTF,TGTGCCAGCAGCCCCCCAGGGGAGTCGACCTACACCTTC,NA,NA,13,TRBV7-9,TRBJ1-2
CSAQESGGSDQPQHF,TGCAGTGCTCAAGAAAGCGGGGGGTCGGATCAGCCCCAGCATTTT,NA,few,15,TRBV20-1,TRBJ1-5
CASTVGGLNTEAFF,TGTGCCAGCACAGTGGGGGGCTTGAACACTGAAGCTTTCTTT,NA,few,14,TRBV28,TRBJ1-1
CASSFKGRADTDTQYF,TGTGCCAGCAGTTTTAAGGGACGAGCGGACACAGATACGCAGTATTTT,NA,NA,16,TRBV27,TRBJ2-3
CASSLTSSGELFF,TGTGCCAGCAGTCTGACTAGTTCCGGGGAGCTGTTTTTT,NA,many,13,TRBV6-4,TRBJ2-2
CASSARTGSSYEQYF,TGCGCCAGCAGCGCCCGGACAGGGAGCTCCTACGAGCAGTACTTC,TRBD1,NA,15,TRBV4-1,TRBJ2-7
CASRAVPGQGTDTQYF,TGTGCCAGCAGGGCGGTCCCGGGACAGGGTACAGATACGCAGTATTTT,TRBD1,NA,16,TRBV7-2,TRBJ2-3
CASSQLQGPQETQYF,TGTGCCAGCAGCCAGCTACAGGGTCCCCAAGAGACCCAGTACTTC,NA,NA,15,TRBV3-1,TRBJ2-5
CASQGGLLPYEQYF,TGTGCCAGTCAGGGGGGCCTGCTTCCCTACGAGCAGTACTTC,NA,few,14,TRBV28,TRBJ2-7
CASSPKGELLRNEQFF,TGTGCCAGCAGCCCGAAGGGGGAGTTACTACGCAATGAGCAGTTCTTC,NA,few,16,TRBV4-2,TRBJ2-1
CASRSSLDYGYTF,TGTGCCAGCAGAAGCTCACTAGACTATGGCTACACCTTC,NA,NA,13,TRBV28,TRBJ1-2
CSAFGTSGGKLSYNEQFF,TGCAGTGCCTTCGGGACTAGCGGGGGGAAACTCTCCTACAATGAGCAGTTCTTC,TRBD2,few,18,TRBV20-1,TRBJ2-1
CASSLPESYNEQFF,TGTGCCAGCAGTTTACCTGAATCCTACAATGAGCAGTTCTTC,NA,few,14,TRBV28,TRBJ2-1
CASSQLQGLGYEQYF,TGCGCCAGCAGCCAGTTACAGGGTCTGGGCTACGAGCAGTACTTC,NA,NA,15,TRBV5-1,TRBJ2-7
CANARTDYNEQFF,TGTGCCAACGCACGGACGGATTACAATGAGCAGTTCTTC,NA,NA,13,TRBV2,TRBJ2-1
CSARDTARTQYF,TGCAGTGCTAGAGATACGGCTCGTACGCAGTATTTT,NA,once,12,TRBV20-1,TRBJ2-3
CASSLRVGANEKLFF,TGTGCCAGCAGCTTACGAGTCGGGGCTAATGAAAAACTGTTTTTT,NA,NA,15,TRBV7-8,TRBJ1-4
CSAQPLAGVNTDTQYF,TGCAGTGCCCAGCCCTTAGCGGGGGTCAACACAGATACGCAGTATTTT,TRBD2,few,16,TRBV20-1,TRBJ2-3
CATSGGSTDTQYF,TGTGCCACTAGCGGGGGGAGCACAGATACGCAGTATTTT,TRBD2,few,13,TRBV15,TRBJ2-3
CASSPRTGGLGGYTF,TGTGCCAGCAGTCCCCGGACAGGGGGTTTGGGTGGCTACACCTTC,TRBD1,NA,15,TRBV12-3/TRBV12-4,TRBJ1-2
CSALRGGASNEQFF,TGCAGCGCCCTACGCGGGGGGGCCTCCAATGAGCAGTTCTTC,TRBD2,NA,14,TRBV29-1,TRBJ2-1
CSAVGGTQYF,TGCAGTGCGGTGGGGGGAACCCAGTACTTC,NA,NA,10,TRBV20-1,TRBJ2-5
CASRLAGNTDTQYF,TGTGCCAGCAGACTAGCCGGAAACACAGATACGCAGTATTTT,NA,many,14,TRBV12-3/TRBV12-4,TRBJ2-3
CADRYQVHNEQFF,TGTGCCGACAGATACCAGGTCCACAATGAGCAGTTCTTC,NA,NA,13,TRBV6-5,TRBJ2-1
CASGVAGGYNEQFF,TGTGCCAGCGGGGTAGCGGGGGGCTACAATGAGCAGTTCTTC,TRBD2,NA,14,TRBV19,TRBJ2-1
CASSLGAGARNEQYF,TGTGCCAGCAGCTTAGGCGCGGGAGCTCGGAACGAGCAGTACTTC,TRBD2,NA,15,TRBV7-2,TRBJ2-7
CASSLATASYEQYF,TGTGCCAGCAGCTTAGCGACAGCCTCCTACGAGCAGTACTTC,NA,many,14,TRBV7-2,TRBJ2-7
CASSQDRGQEQYF,TGTGCCAGCAGCCAGGACAGGGGTCAAGAGCAGTACTTC,TRBD1,NA,13,TRBV11-2,TRBJ2-7
CSARAPGGRIYEQYF,TGCAGTGCTAGAGCACCCGGGGGCAGAATATACGAGCAGTACTTC,NA,NA,15,TRBV20-1,TRBJ2-7
CASSPGTFSYEQYF,TGTGCCAGCAGTCCAGGGACTTTTTCCTACGAGCAGTACTTC,NA,many,14,TRBV7-9,TRBJ2-7
CASSVAELTEAFF,TGTGCCAGCAGCGTGGCGGAATTGACTGAAGCTTTCTTT,NA,once,13,TRBV9,TRBJ1-1
CSVVSGGYYNEQFF,TGCAGCGTCGTGTCAGGCGGGTACTACAATGAGCAGTTCTTC,NA,NA,14,TRBV29-1,TRBJ2-1
CATSRASRPGRVETQYF,TGTGCCACCAGCAGGGCCTCTCGTCCGGGGCGAGTGGAGACCCAGTACTTC,NA,NA,17,TRBV15,TRBJ2-5
CSVADVGTSTDTQYF,TGCAGCGTTGCGGACGTAGGAACTAGCACAGATACGCAGTATTTT,NA,NA,15,TRBV29-1,TRBJ2-3
CASGYRGRGAGELFF,TGTGCCAGCGGCTACAGGGGGCGCGGGGCCGGGGAGCTGTTTTTT,TRBD1,NA,15,TRBV7-8,TRBJ2-2
CASSPDSFNSPLHF,TGTGCCAGCAGTCCGGACAGCTTTAATTCACCCCTCCACTTT,NA,few,14,TRBV12-3/TRBV12-4,TRBJ1-6
CASSLAPQSSYNEQFF,TGTGCCAGCAGCTTAGCTCCCCAGAGCTCCTACAATGAGCAGTTCTTC,NA,NA,16,TRBV7-2,TRBJ2-1